This entry lists 15 T cell receptor beta chains sequenced from one sample in a study of blood T cell repertoires in COVID-19. Assay used: immunoSEQ multiplex PCR; TCRdb lists only in-frame clones, some missing. The sample lists 99,000 or so clones; about 89% were seen once. The sample taken for sequencing was peripheral blood. These receptors all come from a human donor in a cohort sampled during active COVID-19.

The genes are TRBV5-1 and TRBJ1-1; TRBD1 is a possible D gene (6 bases). The germline gives CDR1 SGHRS, CDR2 YFSETQ. Trimming cost V 4 bases and J 2 bases, with 18 bases left between them. The CDR3 runs to 16 residues. This CDR3 reads CASSSRLQGGNTEAFF. As DNA, the CDR3 is TGCGCCAGCAGCAGTCGCCTACAGGGTGGCAACACTGAAGCTTTCTTT.

The chain's CDR3 is CASSSDRVGNTGELFF. CDR3 in DNA: TGTGCCAGCAGCTCTGACAGGGTCGGGAACACCGGGGAGCTGTTTTTT. The chain combines TRBV7-9 with TRBJ2-2, with 7 nucleotides matching TRBD1. CDR3 length: 16 residues. CDR1 and CDR2 (germline): SEHNR, FQNEAQ (reference sequence). With 4 bases clipped from V and 1 base from J, the junction kept 6 bases outside the gene matches. The variable domain in full, completed from reference TRBV7-9 and TRBJ2-2, reads DTGVSQNPRHKITKRGQNVTFRCDPISEHNRLYWYRQTLGQGPEFLTYFQNEAQLEKSRLLSDRFSAERPKGSFSTLEIQRTEQGDSAMYLCASSSDRVGNTGELFFGEGSRLTVL.

This clone has a handful of counts. The chain links TRBV6-4 to TRBJ2-1, with 11 bases lining up with TRBD2. This CDR3 has 16 amino acids. Germline loops: CDR1 MRHNA, CDR2 SNTAGT. Trimming cost V 3 bases and J 5 bases; bases outside gene matches: 6. The CDR3 here is CASSESGTSGHNEQFF. In DNA, the CDR3 is TGTGCCAGCAGTGAGTCCGGGACTAGCGGCCACAATGAGCAGTTCTTC.

This clone was recorded once. V usage is TRBV6-2 or TRBV6-3 and J usage is TRBJ1-5, with no clear D. Germline V CDR1 and CDR2: MNHEY, SVGEGT. This CDR3 has 14 residues. V dropped 7 bases and J dropped 6 bases, with 16 bases sitting between them. CDR3 sequence reads: CASNPTGSGQPQHF. The DNA of the CDR3 is TGTGCCAGCAACCCGACGGGAAGCGGTCAGCCCCAGCATTTT.

CDR3 in DNA: TGCGCCAGCAGCCAAGAACTGTCTCCCCAGTACTTC. Its translation is CASSQELSPQYF. The chain recombines TRBV4-1 with TRBJ2-5; no firm D call. Germline assignment: CDR1 MGHRA and CDR2 YSYEKL. There are 12 residues in the CDR3. V lost 0 bases, J lost 9 bases, and 8 bases lay in between.

The rearrangement uses TRBV27 and TRBJ1-5; 8 nucleotides agree with TRBD1. In germline, CDR1 is MNHEY, CDR2 SMNVEV (reference sequence). There are 13 residues in the CDR3. The J segment lost 7 bases and the V segment lost 5 bases, leaving 4 bases of the junction unmatched. The DNA for the CDR3 is TGTGCCAGCAGTCCGACAGGGGACCAGCCCCAGCATTTT. It is translated as CASSPTGDQPQHF.

Notes on this clone: The same CDR3 arises from other DNA sequences in this sample as well. The chain couples TRBV7-2 to TRBJ2-7; TRBD2 aligns across 10 bases. There are 14 residues in the CDR3. After removal of 4 bases from V and 1 base from J, the junction contained 1 base not matched to a gene. Per the germline V gene, CDR1 is SGHTA and CDR2 is FQGNSA. CDR3 region: CASSSTSGSYEQYF. The CDR3 nucleotides read TGTGCCAGCAGCTCGACTAGCGGGTCCTACGAGCAGTACTTC.

The V call is TRBV28, the J call TRBJ1-2; D gene unclear. Germline V gives CDR1 MDHEN, CDR2 SYDVKM. Trimming cost V 3 bases and J 2 bases, with 7 bases left between them. This CDR3 is built from 13 residues. CDR3 DNA: TGTGCCAGCAGTTTGTTCGGGAACTATGGCTACACCTTC. Translated: CASSLFGNYGYTF.

This rearrangement joins TRBV6-5 to TRBJ2-7; 11 nucleotides match TRBD1. The CDR3 sequence is 15 residues long. Germline CDR1 and CDR2: MNHEY and SVGAGI. The trim removed 7 bases at V and 0 bases at J, leaving 5 bases unmatched. Written as DNA, the CDR3 is TGTGCCAGCATGCCCGGGACAGGGGGCTCCTACGAGCAGTACTTC. Protein: CASMPGTGGSYEQYF.

CDR3 coding DNA: TGTGCCAGCAGTATGGTGCGGGGGGGTAGCAAGTTCTTC. It is translated as CASSMVRGGSKFF. The V and J genes are TRBV6-2 or TRBV6-3 and TRBJ2-1; the match to TRBD2 covers 9 bases. CDR1 is MNHEY and CDR2 is SVGEGT in the germline V gene. The CDR3 totals 13 residues. V was clipped by 5 bases and J by 14 bases; unmatched bases: 10.

This clone came up once. The chain combines TRBV4-1 with TRBJ2-7; 8 bases match TRBD1. Germline V gene lookup returns CDR1 MGHRA and CDR2 YSYEKL. J lost 3 bases, V lost 3 bases, and 7 bases had no gene match. The CDR3 runs to 15 residues. CDR3 nucleotides: TGCGCCAGCAGCCACGCGACGACAGGGGACTACGAGCAGTACTTC. Amino acid sequence: CASSHATTGDYEQYF.

The J gene is TRBJ1-4, the V gene TRBV15; 7 bases fit TRBD1. Germline CDR1 LNHNV, CDR2 YYDKDF (reference sequence). Trimming took 1 base from V and 4 from J; bases not matched to a gene: 9. The CDR3 sequence is 17 residues long. For the CDR3, the DNA is TGTGCCACCAGCAGAGGGACAGGCGTAAACTTTAATGAAAAACTGTTTTTT. Protein sequence: CATSRGTGVNFNEKLFF.

The chain employs TRBV7-3 and TRBJ2-3; D might be TRBD1 (6 bases). CDR1 is SGHTA, CDR2 FQGTGA, per germline. V lost 1 base and J lost 0, with 11 bases in between. CDR3 length: 16 amino acids. The chain's CDR3 is CASSLNGQGSTDTQYF. The CDR3 nucleotides read TGTGCCAGCAGCTTAAACGGGCAGGGGAGCACAGATACGCAGTATTTT.

The chain joins TRBV28 to TRBJ2-3, with 9 bases that match TRBD2. Germline V CDR1 and CDR2: MDHEN, SYDVKM. The CDR3 totals 16 residues. V lost 6 bases, J lost 0 bases, and 7 bases stayed unmatched. The CDR3 here is CASRTGGLASTDTQYF. For the CDR3, the DNA is TGTGCCAGCAGAACTGGAGGACTAGCGAGCACAGATACGCAGTATTTT.

This chain joins TRBV6-5 and TRBJ1-2, with 8 bases that match TRBD1. The ends lost 5 bases at V and 8 bases at J; junction bases unmatched: 10. Germline V gene data show CDR1 as MNHEY and CDR2 as SVGAGI. The CDR3 extends over 14 amino acids. The CDR3 region is CASSPDRGFWGYTF. The CDR3 bases are TGTGCCAGCAGTCCCGACAGGGGATTTTGGGGCTACACCTTC.